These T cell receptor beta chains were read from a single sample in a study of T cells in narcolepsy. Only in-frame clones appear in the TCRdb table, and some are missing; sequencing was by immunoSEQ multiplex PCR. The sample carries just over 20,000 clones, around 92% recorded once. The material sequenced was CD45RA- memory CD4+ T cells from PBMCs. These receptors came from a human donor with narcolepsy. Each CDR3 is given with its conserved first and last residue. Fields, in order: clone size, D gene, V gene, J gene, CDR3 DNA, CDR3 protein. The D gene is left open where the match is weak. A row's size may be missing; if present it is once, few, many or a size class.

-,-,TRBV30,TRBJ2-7,TGTGCCTGGAGTGTATCTGGGAGGAAGGGCCACGAGCAGTACTTC,CAWSVSGRKGHEQYF
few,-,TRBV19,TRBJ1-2,TGTGCCAGTAATCTAAACACCGGTGGCTACACCTTC,CASNLNTGGYTF
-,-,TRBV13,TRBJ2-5,TGTGCCAGCAGCACCAAAGGGCGGGAGACCCAGTACTTC,CASSTKGRETQYF
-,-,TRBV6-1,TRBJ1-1,TGTGCCAGCAGTGATTCCGGGACACCTTTTCCTGAAGCTTTCTTT,CASSDSGTPFPEAFF
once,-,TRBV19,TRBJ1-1,TGTGCCAGTAGTATAAACGACTACACTGAAGCTTTCTTT,CASSINDYTEAFF
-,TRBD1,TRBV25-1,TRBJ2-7,TGTGCCAGCAGTAGGGGGCTCGAGCAGTACTTC,CASSRGLEQYF
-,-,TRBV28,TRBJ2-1,TGTGCCAGCAGTTTACTAGGCTACAATGAGCAGTTCTTC,CASSLLGYNEQFF
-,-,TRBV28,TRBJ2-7,TGTGCCAGCAGTTTATCTTTCTACGAGCAGTACTTC,CASSLSFYEQYF
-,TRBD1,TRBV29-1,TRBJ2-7,TGCAGCGTTCAGGACAGGGGGATGTCCTACGAGCAGTACTTC,CSVQDRGMSYEQYF
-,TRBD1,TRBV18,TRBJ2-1,TGTGCCAGCTCACCCAGACAGGGTGGAGGCTATGAGCAGTTCTTC,CASSPRQGGGYEQFF
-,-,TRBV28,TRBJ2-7,TGTGCCAGCATGGTAAGCGGAACCTACGAGCAGTACTTC,CASMVSGTYEQYF
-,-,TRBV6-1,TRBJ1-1,TGTGCCAGCAGTGGATCGCAAGGACAGTTGAACACTGAAGCTTTCTTT,CASSGSQGQLNTEAFF
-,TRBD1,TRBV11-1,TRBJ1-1,TGTGCCAGCAGCAAAGGACAGGGGTACATGAACACTGAAGCTTTCTTT,CASSKGQGYMNTEAFF
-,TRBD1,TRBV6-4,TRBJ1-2,TGTGCCAGCAGTTTGAGGGGGCGCTTGGGCTACACCTTC,CASSLRGRLGYTF
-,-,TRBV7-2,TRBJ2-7,TGTGCCAGCAGCTTAGGTCCCTCCTACGAGCAGTACTTC,CASSLGPSYEQYF
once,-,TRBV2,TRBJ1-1,TGTGCCAGCTCGGTGCAGCCGAACACTGAAGCTTTCTTT,CASSVQPNTEAFF
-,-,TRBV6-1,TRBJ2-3,TGTGCCAGCAGGCCCCGGGACCGTAGCACAGATACGCAGTATTTT,CASRPRDRSTDTQYF
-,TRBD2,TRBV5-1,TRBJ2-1,TGCGCCAGCAGCTTCGGTGGACTAGCGGGAGATAATGAGCAGTTCTTC,CASSFGGLAGDNEQFF
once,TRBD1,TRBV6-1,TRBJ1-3,TGTGCCAGCAGTGAAGGTCGTCAGGGGGCTGGAAACACCATATATTTT,CASSEGRQGAGNTIYF
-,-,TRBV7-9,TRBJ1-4,TGTGCCAGCAGGGGGGACGCAACTAATGAAAAACTGTTTTTT,CASRGDATNEKLFF
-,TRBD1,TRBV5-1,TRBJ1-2,TGCGCCAGCAGCAAGGGCGACAGGGGCGATGGCTACACCTTC,CASSKGDRGDGYTF
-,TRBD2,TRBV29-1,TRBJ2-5,TGCAGCGTTGAAGCCGGGACTAGTTCGTGGGAGACCCAGTACTTC,CSVEAGTSSWETQYF
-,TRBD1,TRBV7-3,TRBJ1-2,TGTGCCAGCTCAAGACAGGGAGTGGATGGCTACACCTTC,CASSRQGVDGYTF
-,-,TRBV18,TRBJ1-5,TGTGCCAGCTCACCACTGACAGAAGATCAGCCCCAGCATTTT,CASSPLTEDQPQHF
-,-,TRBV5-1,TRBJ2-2,TGCGCCAGCAGTTCAGGGACCAACACCGGGGAGCTGTTTTTT,CASSSGTNTGELFF
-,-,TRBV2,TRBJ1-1,TGTGCCAGCAGGGAGGCACCCCAAGTGGCTGAAGCTTTCTTT,CASREAPQVAEAFF
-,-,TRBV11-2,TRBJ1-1,TGTGCCAGCAGCTTAGTTGTAGGGAGGAACACTGAAGCTTTCTTT,CASSLVVGRNTEAFF
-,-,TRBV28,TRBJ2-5,TGTGCCAGCAGGCCGACAGCAACGGAGACCCAGTACTTC,CASRPTATETQYF
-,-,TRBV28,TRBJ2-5,TGTGCCAGCACCGTGGGTGGGGGAGCGCCCGCAGAGACCCAGTACTTC,CASTVGGGAPAETQYF
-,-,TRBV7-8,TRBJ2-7,TGTGCCAGCAGCCATCGTGCCGAGCAGTACTTC,CASSHRAEQYF
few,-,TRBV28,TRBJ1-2,TGTGCCAGCAGTTTAATTTTCGGCTGGGCATATGGCTACACCTTC,CASSLIFGWAYGYTF
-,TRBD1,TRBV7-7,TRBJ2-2,TGTGCTAGCAGCTTGGGACAGGGGGCAACCGGGGAGCTGTTTTTT,CASSLGQGATGELFF
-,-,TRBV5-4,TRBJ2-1,TGTGCCAGCAGCCTTACGGGGCAAGGTGAGCAGTTCTTC,CASSLTGQGEQFF
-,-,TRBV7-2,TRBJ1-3,TGTGCCAGCAGCCTCGAGGGGCTCTCTGGAAACACCATATATTTT,CASSLEGLSGNTIYF
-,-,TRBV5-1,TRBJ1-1,TGCGCCAGCAGCCTAACGACAGGAACCACTGAAGCTTTCTTT,CASSLTTGTTEAFF
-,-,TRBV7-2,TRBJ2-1,TGTGCCAGCAGCTCCAGGGATGAGCAGTTCTTC,CASSSRDEQFF
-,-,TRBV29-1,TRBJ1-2,TGCAGCGTGAACCGGGACGGTGGTGGCTACACCTTC,CSVNRDGGGYTF
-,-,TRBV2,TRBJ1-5,TGTGCCAGCACACCAGGATCGAGCAATCAGCCCCAGCATTTT,CASTPGSSNQPQHF
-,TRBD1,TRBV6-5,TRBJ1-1,TGTGCCAGCAGAAGACAGGGAAGAACTGAAGCTTTCTTT,CASRRQGRTEAFF
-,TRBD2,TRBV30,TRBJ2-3,TGTGCCTGGAGTCCTAGCGGGAGTAAAAGAGATACGCAGTATTTT,CAWSPSGSKRDTQYF
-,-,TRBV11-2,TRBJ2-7,TGTGCCAGCAGCTTAGGGAGCGGGTATTCCTCCTACGAGCAGTACTTC,CASSLGSGYSSYEQYF
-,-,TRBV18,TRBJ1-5,TGTGCCAGCTCACCATTCAGGGAGGAAAATCAGCCCCAGCATTTT,CASSPFREENQPQHF
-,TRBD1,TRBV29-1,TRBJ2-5,TGCAGCGTAGATGGAACGGGACAGGGCCAGACCCAGTACTTC,CSVDGTGQGQTQYF
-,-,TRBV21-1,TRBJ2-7,TGTGCCAGCAAGGGGGGGACCTACGAGCAGTACTTC,CASKGGTYEQYF
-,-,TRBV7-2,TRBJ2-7,TGTGCCAGCAGCCGTAATAGCGGTCCCTACGAGCAGTACTTC,CASSRNSGPYEQYF
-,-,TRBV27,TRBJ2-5,TGTGCCAGCAGTTTGTACCGACGGGAGCAAGAGACCCAGTACTTC,CASSLYRREQETQYF
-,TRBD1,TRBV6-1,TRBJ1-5,TGTGCCAGCAGTCCGACAGGGGGTGTGGATCAGCCCCAGCATTTT,CASSPTGGVDQPQHF
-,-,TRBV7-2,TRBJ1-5,TGTGCCAGCAGCCCCAGGGTTGGCAATCAGCCCCAGCATTTT,CASSPRVGNQPQHF
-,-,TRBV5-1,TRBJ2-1,TGCGCCAGCAGCACACTCGCGGGGACCTACAATGAGCAGTTCTTC,CASSTLAGTYNEQFF
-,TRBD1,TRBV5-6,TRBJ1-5,TGTGCCAGCAGCGTCCTACAGGGGAGCGGCAATCAGCCCCAGCATTTT,CASSVLQGSGNQPQHF
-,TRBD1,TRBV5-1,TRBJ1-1,TGCGCCAGCAGCTTGCAACAGGGGGGAACTGAAGCTTTCTTT,CASSLQQGGTEAFF
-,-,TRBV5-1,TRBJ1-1,TGCGCCAGCAGCCTACAGGAGACAAACACTGAAGCTTTCTTT,CASSLQETNTEAFF
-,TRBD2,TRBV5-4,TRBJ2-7,TGTGCCAGCAGCCTCCGGACTAGCGGGAGTGACGAGCAGTACTTC,CASSLRTSGSDEQYF
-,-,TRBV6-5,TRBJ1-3,TGTGCCAGCAGTTACCTGGACAAGAACTCTGGAAACACCATATATTTT,CASSYLDKNSGNTIYF
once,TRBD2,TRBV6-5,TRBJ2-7,TGTGCCAGCAGCTTAGCGGGAGGACACTACGAGCAGTACTTC,CASSLAGGHYEQYF